This T cell receptor (beta chain) was captured in a study of shared clonotypes between healthy human individuals. Overall study context: Used for every donor were three CD4 naive, three CD4 memory, two CD8 naive and one CD8 memory plate.

Each of the donors was a healthy adult who was HIV-negative and had not had a recent acute infection or vaccination. Trimming left V 5 bases short and J 4 bases short, with 9 bases between. CDR3 length: 13 residues. Germline CDR1 reads SNHLY; CDR2 reads FYNNEI. The repertoire was sequenced with immunoSEQ multiplex PCR; TCRdb's copy has only in-frame clones and lacks some. The sample has about 2.3 million clones, 85% to 95% seen once. Sequenced: naive CD4+ T cells from PBMCs. Subset noted: CD45RA+ positively selected. The chain couples TRBV2 to TRBJ1-5; no definite D call. The source is a man in his late teens or twenties in good health. Some clones in this sample may be carry-over from other donors' samples. The CDR3 nucleotides are TGTGCCAGCAGTCTAGGGCAGAATCAGCCCCAGCATTTT. The encoded protein is CASSLGQNQPQHF. Full variable domain (missing parts from reference TRBV2 and TRBJ1-5): EPEVTQTPSHQVTQMGQEVILRCVPISNHLYFYWYRQILGQKVEFLVSFYNNEISEKSEIFDDQFSVERPDGSNFTLKIRSTKLEDSAMYFCASSLGQNQPQHFGDGTRLSIL.